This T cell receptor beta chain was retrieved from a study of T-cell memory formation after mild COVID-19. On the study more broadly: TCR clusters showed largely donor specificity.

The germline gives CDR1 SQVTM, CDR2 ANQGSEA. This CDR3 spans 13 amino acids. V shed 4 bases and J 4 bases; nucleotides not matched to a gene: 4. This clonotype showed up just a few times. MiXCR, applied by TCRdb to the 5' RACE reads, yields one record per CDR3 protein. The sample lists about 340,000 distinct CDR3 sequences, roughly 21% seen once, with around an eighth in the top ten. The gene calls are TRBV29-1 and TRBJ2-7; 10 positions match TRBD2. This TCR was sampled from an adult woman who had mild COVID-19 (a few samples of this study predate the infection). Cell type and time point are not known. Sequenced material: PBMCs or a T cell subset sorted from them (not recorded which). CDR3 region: CSVVLAGTYEQYF. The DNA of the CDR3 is TGCAGCGTTGTACTAGCGGGGACTTACGAGCAGTACTTC.